These 6 T cell receptor beta chains were all obtained from the same sample, sequenced in a study of cytomegalovirus exposure and HLA in healthy donors. Use of 60 Vbeta and 13 Jbeta primers characterized the PCR. The method was immunoSEQ multiplex PCR; TCRdb's version includes in-frame clones alone and lacks a portion of them. Here the sample spans some 110,000 clones, about 70% being singletons. The sample was PBMCs. Receptor source: a young man in good health and CMV-seronegative.

This clone was found a few times. This rearrangement joins TRBV13 to TRBJ1-6; 8 bases map to TRBD1. With V trimmed by 4 bases and J by 6 bases, 5 bases remained unmatched. This CDR3 comprises 15 residues. The germline gives CDR1 PRHDT, CDR2 FYEKMQ (reference sequence). The CDR3 DNA follows: TGTGCCAGCAGCTCCACAGGGGGTAGTAATTCACCCCTCCACTTT. It specifies CASSSTGGSNSPLHF.

CDR3 sequence (DNA): TGTGCCAGCAGCTTAACAACTAGCACTGAGCAGTTCTTC. Translated, it gives CASSLTTSTEQFF. The rearrangement links TRBV7-9 to TRBJ2-1; weak D call: TRBD2 (6 bases). The CDR3 totals 13 residues. Trimming stripped 2 bases from V and 9 bases from J, with 11 bases between. Germline lookup yields CDR1 SEHNR and CDR2 FQNEAQ (reference sequence).

V and J are TRBV28 and TRBJ2-1; 12 bases map to TRBD2. V lost 3 bases to trimming and J lost 7 bases; unmatched junction nucleotides: 13. The CDR3 spans 18 residues. Germline V gene data show CDR1 as MDHEN and CDR2 as SYDVKM. The CDR3 DNA follows: TGTGCCAGCAGTTTGTTCCTCCTAGCGGGAGGGCCGGGAAATGAGCAGTTCTTC. Its protein is CASSLFLLAGGPGNEQFF.

This chain joins TRBV6-6 and TRBJ1-1; TRBD1 might be the D (5 bases). The V end lost 2 bases, the J end lost 1 base, and 14 bases lay between the germline ends. The CDR3 totals 16 residues. Looked up from germline, CDR1 is MNHNY and CDR2 is SVGAGI (reference sequence). DNA of the CDR3: TGTGCCAGCAGTTACCTGACCTTAGACAGGAACACTGAAGCTTTCTTT. This sequence encodes CASSYLTLDRNTEAFF.

The chain joins TRBV14 to TRBJ2-7; D not resolved. The CDR3 totals 14 residues. V lost 1 base and J lost 3, with 10 bases in between. Germline V gene lookup returns CDR1 SGHDN and CDR2 FVKESK. The CDR3 loop reads CASSQGRSHYEQYF. DNA of the CDR3: TGTGCCAGCAGCCAAGGGCGGTCGCACTACGAGCAGTACTTC. The variable domain in full, completed from reference TRBV14 and TRBJ2-7, reads EAGVTQFPSHSVIEKGQTVTLRCDPISGHDNLYWYRRVMGKEIKFLLHFVKESKQDESGMPNNRFLAERTGGTYSTLKVQPAELEDSGVYFCASSQGRSHYEQYFGPGTRLTVT.

This clone was counted between two and nine times. The chain couples TRBV11-2 to TRBJ2-1; 12 nucleotides line up with TRBD2. J was trimmed by 4 bases and V by 4 bases; bases with no gene match: 2. The CDR3 covers 15 residues. In germline, CDR1 is SGHAT, CDR2 FQNNGV. CDR3: CASSSTSGGYNEQFF. CDR3 coding DNA: TGTGCCAGCAGCTCGACTAGCGGGGGTTACAATGAGCAGTTCTTC.